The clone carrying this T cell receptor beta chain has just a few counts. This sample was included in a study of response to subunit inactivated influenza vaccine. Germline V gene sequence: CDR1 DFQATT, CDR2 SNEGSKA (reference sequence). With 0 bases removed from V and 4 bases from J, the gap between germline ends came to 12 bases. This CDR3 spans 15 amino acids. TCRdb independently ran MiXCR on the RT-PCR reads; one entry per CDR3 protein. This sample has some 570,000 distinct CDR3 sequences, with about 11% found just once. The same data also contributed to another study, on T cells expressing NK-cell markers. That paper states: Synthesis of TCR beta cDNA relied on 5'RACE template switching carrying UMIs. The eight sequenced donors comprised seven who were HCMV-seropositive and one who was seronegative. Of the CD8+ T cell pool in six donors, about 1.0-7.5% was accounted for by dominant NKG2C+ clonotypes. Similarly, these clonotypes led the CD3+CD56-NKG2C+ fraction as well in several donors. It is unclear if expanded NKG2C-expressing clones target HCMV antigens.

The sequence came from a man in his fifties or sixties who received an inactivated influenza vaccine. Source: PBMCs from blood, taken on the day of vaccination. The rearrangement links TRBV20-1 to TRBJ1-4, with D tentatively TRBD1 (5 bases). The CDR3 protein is CSARDPRQSNEKLFF. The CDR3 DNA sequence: TGCAGTGCTAGAGATCCGCGACAGAGTAATGAAAAACTGTTTTTT.